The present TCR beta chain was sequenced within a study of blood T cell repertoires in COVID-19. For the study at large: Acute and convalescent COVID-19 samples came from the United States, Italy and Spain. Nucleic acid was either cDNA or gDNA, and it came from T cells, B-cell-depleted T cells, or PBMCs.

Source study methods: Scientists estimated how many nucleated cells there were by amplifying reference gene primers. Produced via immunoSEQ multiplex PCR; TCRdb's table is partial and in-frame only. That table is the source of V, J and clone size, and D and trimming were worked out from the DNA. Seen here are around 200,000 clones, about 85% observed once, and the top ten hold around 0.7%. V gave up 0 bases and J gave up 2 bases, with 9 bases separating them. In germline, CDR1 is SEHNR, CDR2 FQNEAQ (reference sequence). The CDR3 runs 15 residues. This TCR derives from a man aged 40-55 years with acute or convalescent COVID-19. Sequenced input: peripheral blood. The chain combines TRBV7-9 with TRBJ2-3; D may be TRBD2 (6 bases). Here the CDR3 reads CASSLAGGYTDTQYF. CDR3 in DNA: TGTGCCAGCAGCTTAGCGGGGGGATACACAGATACGCAGTATTTT.